These T cell receptor beta chains were read from a single sample in a study of technical replicates of blood from a few donors. The table came from immunoSEQ multiplex PCR; TCRdb's copy has only in-frame clones and leaves some out. The sample consists of approximately 13,000 clones, approximately 86% of them appearing once. Input material: PBMCs. These receptor sequences come from a human donor in good health. CDR3s include the opening cysteine and the closing phenylalanine or tryptophan. The D gene is left open where the match is weak. Size values are once, few and many counts, or a class for expanded clones, and some rows have none.

V,D,size,J,CDR3,DNA
TRBV5-1,-,-,TRBJ2-5,CASSSRVGETQYF,TGCGCCAGCAGCTCCAGGGTTGGGGAGACCCAGTACTTC
TRBV6-5,-,-,TRBJ2-5,CASSYSVQETQYF,TGTGCCAGCAGTTATAGCGTGCAAGAGACCCAGTACTTC
TRBV7-9,-,-,TRBJ1-2,CASSLALAETNYGYTF,TGTGCCAGCAGCTTAGCGCTGGCAGAAACTAACTATGGCTACACCTTC
TRBV7-9,TRBD1,-,TRBJ1-1,CASTQGAEAFF,TGTGCCTCCACGCAGGGGGCTGAAGCTTTCTTT
TRBV4-2,-,-,TRBJ1-2,CASSQERQSYYGYTF,TGTGCCAGCAGCCAGGAAAGACAGTCCTACTATGGCTACACCTTC
TRBV7-2,TRBD2,-,TRBJ2-1,CASSLEFSGTYNEQFF,TGTGCCAGCAGCTTAGAGTTTAGCGGGACATACAATGAGCAGTTCTTC
TRBV6-6,-,few,TRBJ1-5,CASTQGNQPQHF,TGTGCCAGCACGCAGGGGAACCAGCCCCAGCATTTT
TRBV30,TRBD2,-,TRBJ2-7,CAWSRTSGIGEQYF,TGTGCCTGGAGTAGGACTAGCGGGATCGGCGAGCAGTACTTC
TRBV2,TRBD2,-,TRBJ2-7,CASSEGSGRAYEQYF,TGTGCCAGCAGTGAGGGTAGCGGGAGGGCCTACGAGCAGTACTTC
TRBV6-6,TRBD2,-,TRBJ2-7,CASSRLAGLYEQYF,TGTGCCAGCAGTAGACTAGCGGGGCTCTACGAGCAGTACTTC
TRBV27,TRBD1,once,TRBJ2-1,CASSSWGTGSNEQFF,TGTGCCAGCAGTTCATGGGGGACAGGCTCCAATGAGCAGTTCTTC
TRBV10-1,TRBD1,few,TRBJ2-7,CASSEIPGGEQYF,TGCGCCAGCAGTGAAATCCCAGGGGGAGAGCAGTACTTC
TRBV2,TRBD1,few,TRBJ2-1,CASRGQVGYNEQFF,TGTGCCAGCAGAGGACAGGTCGGCTACAATGAGCAGTTCTTC
TRBV6-1,-,few,TRBJ1-2,CASRDTASSYTF,TGTGCCAGCAGGGACACAGCTTCCAGCTACACCTTC
TRBV7-9,-,-,TRBJ1-4,CASSLGGTINEKLFF,TGTGCCAGCAGCTTAGGTGGGACAATCAATGAAAAACTGTTTTTT
TRBV5-4,-,few,TRBJ2-7,CASSERTGLRRYEQYF,TGTGCCAGCAGTGAGAGAACAGGCCTGAGGCGCTACGAGCAGTACTTC
TRBV19,-,-,TRBJ1-4,CASKENDQGNEKLFF,TGTGCCAGTAAGGAAAATGACCAGGGAAATGAAAAACTGTTTTTT
TRBV28,-,-,TRBJ1-5,CASSLGAKQPQHF,TGTGCCAGCAGTTTGGGGGCCAAACAGCCCCAGCATTTT
TRBV9,-,-,TRBJ2-6,CASSSRTGARFGANVLTF,TGTGCCAGCAGCTCCCGGACTGGAGCCCGTTTCGGGGCCAACGTCCTGACTTTC
TRBV7-9,TRBD2,-,TRBJ2-2,CASSQQAGVSTGELFF,TGTGCCAGCAGCCAACAAGCGGGAGTTTCGACCGGGGAGCTGTTTTTT
TRBV7-9,TRBD1,once,TRBJ2-2,CASSVRQGAGELFF,TGTGCCAGCAGCGTCCGACAGGGGGCCGGGGAGCTGTTTTTT
TRBV14,-,-,TRBJ2-7,CASSQDGRGYEQYF,TGTGCCAGCAGCCAAGACGGAAGGGGTTACGAGCAGTACTTC
TRBV2,-,-,TRBJ1-1,CASRRGEGAEAFF,TGTGCCAGCAGACGGGGGGAAGGGGCTGAAGCTTTCTTT
TRBV2,-,-,TRBJ2-7,CASSLQGYEQYF,TGTGCCAGCAGCTTACAGGGCTACGAGCAGTACTTC
TRBV6-5,-,-,TRBJ1-1,CASSYTEAGPAFF,TGTGCCAGCAGTTACACAGAGGCGGGGCCCGCTTTCTTT
TRBV19,TRBD2,-,TRBJ2-1,CASYPGGGFSYNEQFF,TGTGCCAGTTACCCCGGCGGGGGATTCTCCTACAATGAGCAGTTCTTC
TRBV27,-,few,TRBJ2-7,CASSPRRGPYEQYF,TGTGCCAGCAGCCCACGCCGAGGTCCGTACGAGCAGTACTTC
TRBV5-1,TRBD1,-,TRBJ2-2,CASSLQGATGELFF,TGCGCCAGCAGCTTACAGGGGGCCACCGGGGAGCTGTTTTTT
TRBV5-6,-,once,TRBJ2-1,CASSRTTGEQFF,TGTGCCAGCAGCCGGACGACGGGGGAGCAGTTCTTC
TRBV28,TRBD2,-,TRBJ2-7,CASSSPLLAGPTYEQYF,TGTGCCAGCAGTTCCCCCTTACTAGCGGGTCCAACCTACGAGCAGTACTTC
TRBV19,-,-,TRBJ1-2,CASSFATNYGYTF,TGTGCCAGTAGCTTCGCGACTAACTATGGCTACACCTTC
TRBV4-1,TRBD1,-,TRBJ1-2,CASSQEGGTGRGYTF,TGCGCCAGCAGCCAAGAAGGGGGGACAGGGAGAGGCTACACCTTC
TRBV27,TRBD1,few,TRBJ1-4,CASSLGQGAERSEKLFF,TGTGCCAGCAGTTTGGGTCAGGGGGCGGAAAGATCTGAAAAACTGTTTTTT
TRBV19,TRBD1,-,TRBJ1-2,CASSIRTGGPGYTF,TGTGCCAGTAGTATAAGGACAGGCGGCCCTGGCTACACCTTC
TRBV18,-,-,TRBJ1-1,CASSDRTEMNTEAFF,TGTGCCAGCTCAGACAGGACAGAGATGAACACTGAAGCTTTCTTT
TRBV11-2,TRBD1,-,TRBJ1-3,CASSHPRGDRDGNTIYF,TGTGCCAGCAGCCATCCCCGTGGGGACAGGGATGGAAACACCATATATTTT
TRBV27,TRBD1,-,TRBJ2-1,CASSFSGTDGFGREFF,TGTGCCAGCAGTTTCTCCGGGACAGACGGTTTTGGGCGCGAGTTCTTC
TRBV30,-,-,TRBJ1-2,CAWSAGQSYGYTF,TGTGCCTGGAGTGCAGGACAAAGTTATGGCTACACCTTC
TRBV19,TRBD1,-,TRBJ2-7,CASSLQGAGYEQYF,TGTGCCAGTAGTCTACAGGGGGCGGGATACGAGCAGTACTTC
TRBV10-3,TRBD1,-,TRBJ2-7,CATGAGQGVYEQYF,TGTGCCACGGGGGCGGGACAGGGGGTCTACGAGCAGTACTTC
TRBV29-1,-,-,TRBJ1-2,CSVEDQQGIYGYTF,TGCAGCGTTGAAGACCAACAGGGCATCTATGGCTACACCTTC
TRBV19,TRBD2,-,TRBJ2-2,CASSMGGRGAGELFF,TGTGCCAGTAGTATGGGTGGGAGGGGCGCCGGGGAGCTGTTTTTT
TRBV2,TRBD2,few,TRBJ2-7,CASMSSGRAYEQYF,TGTGCCAGCATGTCTAGCGGGAGGGCCTACGAGCAGTACTTC
TRBV30,-,-,TRBJ1-2,CAWRPGIGYTF,TGTGCCTGGAGGCCAGGGATTGGCTACACCTTC
TRBV11-2,-,once,TRBJ1-2,CASSLRVSGYTF,TGTGCCAGCAGCTTGAGGGTTTCTGGCTACACCTTC
TRBV25-1,-,-,TRBJ1-3,CASSEIKHSYSGNTIYF,TGTGCCAGCAGTGAAATAAAGCACAGCTACTCTGGAAACACCATATATTTT
TRBV6-1,-,-,TRBJ2-1,CASSEVSGRGIDEQFF,TGTGCCAGCAGTGAAGTATCGGGCAGGGGTATCGATGAGCAGTTCTTC
TRBV5-1,TRBD2,-,TRBJ2-1,CASSPSSGRSHEQFF,TGCGCCAGCAGCCCCTCTAGCGGGAGGAGCCATGAGCAGTTCTTC
TRBV6-1,-,-,TRBJ1-3,CASSEGAHSGNTIYF,TGTGCCAGCAGTGAAGGTGCACACTCTGGAAACACCATATATTTT
TRBV7-9,TRBD2,-,TRBJ2-7,CASSLGGRALREQYF,TGTGCCAGCAGCTTAGGCGGGAGGGCCTTGCGCGAGCAGTACTTC
TRBV7-9,TRBD1,-,TRBJ2-7,CASSSRDRGYEQYF,TGTGCCAGCAGCTCCCGGGACAGGGGCTACGAGCAGTACTTC
TRBV19,-,-,TRBJ1-4,CASSIGGAGTEKLFF,TGTGCCAGTAGTATAGGTGGGGCAGGTACGGAAAAACTGTTTTTT
TRBV28,-,-,TRBJ1-2,CASTVGQAYGYTF,TGTGCCAGCACCGTCGGCCAGGCCTATGGCTACACCTTC
TRBV28,-,-,TRBJ1-1,CASTSSGVGEEGEAFF,TGTGCCAGCACCTCCAGCGGGGTAGGGGAAGAGGGCGAAGCTTTCTTT
TRBV5-1,-,-,TRBJ2-7,CASSLTGDSYEQYF,TGCGCCAGCAGCTTAACGGGGGATTCCTACGAGCAGTACTTC
TRBV27,TRBD1,once,TRBJ1-5,CASSLKGAWSNQPQHF,TGTGCCAGCAGTTTAAAGGGGGCCTGGAGCAATCAGCCCCAGCATTTT
TRBV9,TRBD2,-,TRBJ2-1,CASSVVLAGGPDEQFF,TGTGCCAGCAGCGTAGTATTAGCGGGAGGGCCCGATGAGCAGTTCTTC